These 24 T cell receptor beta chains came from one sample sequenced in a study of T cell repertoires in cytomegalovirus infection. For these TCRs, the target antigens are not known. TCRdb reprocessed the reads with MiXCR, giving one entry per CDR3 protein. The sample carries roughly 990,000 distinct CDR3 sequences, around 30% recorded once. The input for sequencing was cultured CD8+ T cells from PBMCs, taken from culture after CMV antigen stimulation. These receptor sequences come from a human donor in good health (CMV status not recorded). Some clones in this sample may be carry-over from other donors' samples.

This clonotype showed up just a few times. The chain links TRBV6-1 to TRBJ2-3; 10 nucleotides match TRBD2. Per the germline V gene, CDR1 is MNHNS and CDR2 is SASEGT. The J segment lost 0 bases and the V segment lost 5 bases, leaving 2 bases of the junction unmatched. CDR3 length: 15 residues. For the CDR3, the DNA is TGTGCCAGCAGTCCGACTAGCGGGAGCACAGATACGCAGTATTTT. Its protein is CASSPTSGSTDTQYF.

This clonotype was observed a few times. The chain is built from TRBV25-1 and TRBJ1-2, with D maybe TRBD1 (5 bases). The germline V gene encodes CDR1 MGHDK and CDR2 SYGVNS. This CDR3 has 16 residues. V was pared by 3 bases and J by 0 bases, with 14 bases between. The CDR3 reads CASSDPRDGANYGYTF. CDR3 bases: TGTGCCAGCAGTGATCCCCGGGACGGCGCTAACTATGGCTACACCTTC.

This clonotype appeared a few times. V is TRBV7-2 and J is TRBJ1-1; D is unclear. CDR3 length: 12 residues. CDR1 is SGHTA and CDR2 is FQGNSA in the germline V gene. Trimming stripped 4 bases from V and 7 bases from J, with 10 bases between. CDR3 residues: CASSSRRDEAFF. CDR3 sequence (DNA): TGTGCCAGCAGCTCCCGGAGGGATGAAGCTTTCTTT. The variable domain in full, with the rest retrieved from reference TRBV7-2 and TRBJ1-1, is GAGVSQSPSNKVTEKGKDVELRCDPISGHTALYWYRQSLGQGLEFLIYFQGNSAPDKSGLPSDRFSAERTGGSVSTLTIQRTQQEDSAVYLCASSSRRDEAFFGQGTRLTVV.

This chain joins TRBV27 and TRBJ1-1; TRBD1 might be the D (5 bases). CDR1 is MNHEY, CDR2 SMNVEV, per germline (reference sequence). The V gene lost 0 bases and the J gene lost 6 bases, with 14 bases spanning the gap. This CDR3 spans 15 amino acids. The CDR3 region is CASSLSRNRRAEAFF. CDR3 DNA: TGTGCCAGCAGTTTATCGCGGAACAGGAGGGCTGAAGCTTTCTTT.

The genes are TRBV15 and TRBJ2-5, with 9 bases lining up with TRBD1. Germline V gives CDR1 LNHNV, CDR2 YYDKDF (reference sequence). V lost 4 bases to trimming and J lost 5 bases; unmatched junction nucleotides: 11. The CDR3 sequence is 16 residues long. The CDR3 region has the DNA TGTGCCACCAGCAACCCTGAGGGGACAGGGTGGGAGACCCAGTACTTC. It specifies CATSNPEGTGWETQYF.

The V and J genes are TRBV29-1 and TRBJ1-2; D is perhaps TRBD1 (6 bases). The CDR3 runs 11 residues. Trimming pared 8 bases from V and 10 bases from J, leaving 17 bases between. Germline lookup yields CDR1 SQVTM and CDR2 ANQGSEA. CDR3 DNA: TGCAGCTCAAAGAGCACAGGGAACTACACCTTC. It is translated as CSSKSTGNYTF.

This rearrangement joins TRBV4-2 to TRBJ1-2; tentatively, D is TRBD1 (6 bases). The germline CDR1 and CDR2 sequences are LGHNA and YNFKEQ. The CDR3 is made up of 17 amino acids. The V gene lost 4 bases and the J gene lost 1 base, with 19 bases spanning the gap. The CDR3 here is CASSPSLAGQINYGYTF. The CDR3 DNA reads TGTGCCAGCAGCCCATCCCTAGCCGGACAGATTAACTATGGCTACACCTTC.

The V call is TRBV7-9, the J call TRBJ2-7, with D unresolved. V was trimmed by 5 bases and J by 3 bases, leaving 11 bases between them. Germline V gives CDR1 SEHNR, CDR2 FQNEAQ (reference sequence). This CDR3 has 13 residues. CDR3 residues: CASSPSKSYEQYF. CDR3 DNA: TGTGCCAGCAGCCCATCGAAAAGCTACGAGCAGTACTTC.

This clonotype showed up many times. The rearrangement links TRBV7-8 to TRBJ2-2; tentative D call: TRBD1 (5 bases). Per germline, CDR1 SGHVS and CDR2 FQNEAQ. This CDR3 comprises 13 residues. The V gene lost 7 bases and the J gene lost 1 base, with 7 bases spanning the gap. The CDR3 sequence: CASKRGNTGELFF. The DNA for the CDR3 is TGTGCCAGCAAAAGGGGGAACACCGGGGAGCTGTTTTTT.

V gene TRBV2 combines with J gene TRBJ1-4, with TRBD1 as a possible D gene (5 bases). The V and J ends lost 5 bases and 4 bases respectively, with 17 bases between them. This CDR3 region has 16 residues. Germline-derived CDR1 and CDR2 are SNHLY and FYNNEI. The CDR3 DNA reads TGTGCCAGCAGTCGGGCAGAAGGGACCGGTAATGAAAAACTGTTTTTT. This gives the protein CASSRAEGTGNEKLFF.

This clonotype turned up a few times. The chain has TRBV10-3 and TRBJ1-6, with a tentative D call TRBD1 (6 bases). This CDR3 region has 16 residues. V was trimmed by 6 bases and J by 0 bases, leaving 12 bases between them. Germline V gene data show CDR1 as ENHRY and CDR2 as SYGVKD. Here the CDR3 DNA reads TGTGCCATCAGAACAGGGCAGAGCTCCTATAATTCACCCCTCCACTTT. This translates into CAIRTGQSSYNSPLHF.

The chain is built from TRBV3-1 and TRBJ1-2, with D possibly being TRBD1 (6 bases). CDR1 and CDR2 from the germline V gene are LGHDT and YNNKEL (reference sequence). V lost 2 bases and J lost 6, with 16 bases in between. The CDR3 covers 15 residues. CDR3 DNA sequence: TGTGCCAGCAGCCAACCCTTCAGGGGCCAGGATGGCTACACCTTC. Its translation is CASSQPFRGQDGYTF.

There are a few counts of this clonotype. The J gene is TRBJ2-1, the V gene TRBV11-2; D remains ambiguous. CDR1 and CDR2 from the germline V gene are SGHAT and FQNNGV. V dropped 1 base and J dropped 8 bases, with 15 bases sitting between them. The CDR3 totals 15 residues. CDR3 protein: CASSLGVGMWDEQFF. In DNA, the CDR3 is TGTGCCAGCAGCTTAGGAGTAGGAATGTGGGATGAGCAGTTCTTC.

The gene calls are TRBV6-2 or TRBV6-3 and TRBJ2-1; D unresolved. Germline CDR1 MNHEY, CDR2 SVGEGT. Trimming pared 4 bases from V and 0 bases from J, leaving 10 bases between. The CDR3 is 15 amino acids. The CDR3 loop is CASSSGPNSYNEQFF. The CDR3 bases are TGTGCCAGCAGTTCAGGACCGAACTCCTACAATGAGCAGTTCTTC.

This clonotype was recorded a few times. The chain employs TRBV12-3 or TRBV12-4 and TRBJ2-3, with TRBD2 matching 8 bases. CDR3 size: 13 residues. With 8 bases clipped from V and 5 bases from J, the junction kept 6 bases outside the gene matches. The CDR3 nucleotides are TGTGCCAGCCTCGCGGGGGGAGGAGATACGCAGTATTTT. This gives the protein CASLAGGGDTQYF.

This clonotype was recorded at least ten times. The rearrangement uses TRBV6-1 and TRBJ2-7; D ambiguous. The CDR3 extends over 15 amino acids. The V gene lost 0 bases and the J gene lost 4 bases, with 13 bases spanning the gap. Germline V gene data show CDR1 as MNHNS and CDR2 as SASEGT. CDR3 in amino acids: CASSEALALGYEQYV. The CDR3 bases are TGTGCCAGCAGTGAAGCGCTGGCACTGGGGTACGAGCAGTACGTC.

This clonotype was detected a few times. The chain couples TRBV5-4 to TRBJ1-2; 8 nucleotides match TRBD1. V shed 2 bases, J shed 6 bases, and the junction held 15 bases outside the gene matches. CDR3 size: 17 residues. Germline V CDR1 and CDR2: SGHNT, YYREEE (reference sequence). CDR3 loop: CASSFTPQDRVEDGYTF. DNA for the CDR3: TGTGCCAGCAGCTTCACACCCCAGGACAGGGTCGAGGATGGCTACACCTTC. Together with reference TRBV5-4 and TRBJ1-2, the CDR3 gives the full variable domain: ETGVTQSPTHLIKTRGQQVTLRCSSQSGHNTVSWYQQALGQGPQFIFQYYREEENGRGNFPPRFSGLQFPNYSSELNVNALELDDSALYLCASSFTPQDRVEDGYTFGSGTRLTVV.

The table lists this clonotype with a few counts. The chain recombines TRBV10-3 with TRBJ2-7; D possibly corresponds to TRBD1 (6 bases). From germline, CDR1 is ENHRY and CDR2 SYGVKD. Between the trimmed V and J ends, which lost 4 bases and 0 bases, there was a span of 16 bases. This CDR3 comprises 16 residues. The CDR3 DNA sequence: TGTGCCATCAGTGGGACACCGGGACAAAGCTCCTACGAGCAGTACTTC. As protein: CAISGTPGQSSYEQYF.

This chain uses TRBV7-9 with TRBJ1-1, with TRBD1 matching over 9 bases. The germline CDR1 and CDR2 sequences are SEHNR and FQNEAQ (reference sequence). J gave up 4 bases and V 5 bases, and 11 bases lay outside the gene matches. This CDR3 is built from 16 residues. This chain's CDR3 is CASSPSGTGSGTEAFF. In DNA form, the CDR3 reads TGTGCCAGCAGCCCCTCCGGGACAGGGTCGGGCACTGAAGCTTTCTTT.

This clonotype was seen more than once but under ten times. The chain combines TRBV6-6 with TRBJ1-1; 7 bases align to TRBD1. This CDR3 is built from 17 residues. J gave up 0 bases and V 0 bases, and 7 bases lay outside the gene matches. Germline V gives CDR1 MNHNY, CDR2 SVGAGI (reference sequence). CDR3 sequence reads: CASSYSSLGQMNTEAFF. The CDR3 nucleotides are TGTGCCAGCAGTTACTCGAGTTTGGGACAGATGAACACTGAAGCTTTCTTT.

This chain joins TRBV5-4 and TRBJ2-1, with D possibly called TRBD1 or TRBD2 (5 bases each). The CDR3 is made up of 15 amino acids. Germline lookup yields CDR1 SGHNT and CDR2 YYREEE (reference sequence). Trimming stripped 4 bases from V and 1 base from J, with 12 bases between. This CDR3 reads CASSPGPMSYNEQFF. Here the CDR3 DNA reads TGTGCCAGCAGCCCGGGACCAATGTCCTACAATGAGCAGTTCTTC.

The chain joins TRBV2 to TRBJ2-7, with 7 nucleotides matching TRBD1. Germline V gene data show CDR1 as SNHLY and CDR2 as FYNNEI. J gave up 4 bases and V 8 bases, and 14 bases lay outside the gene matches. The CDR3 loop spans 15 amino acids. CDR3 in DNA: TGTGCCAGCCCTAGGGTAGGGGGCGGTGTATACGAGCAGTACGTC. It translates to CASPRVGGGVYEQYV.

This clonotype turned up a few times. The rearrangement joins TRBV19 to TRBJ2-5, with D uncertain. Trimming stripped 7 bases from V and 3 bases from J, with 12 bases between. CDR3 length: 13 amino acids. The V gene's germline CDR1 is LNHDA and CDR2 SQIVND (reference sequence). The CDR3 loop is CASTSLGEETQYF. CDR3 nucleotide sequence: TGTGCCAGTACCTCTCTAGGTGAAGAGACCCAGTACTTC.

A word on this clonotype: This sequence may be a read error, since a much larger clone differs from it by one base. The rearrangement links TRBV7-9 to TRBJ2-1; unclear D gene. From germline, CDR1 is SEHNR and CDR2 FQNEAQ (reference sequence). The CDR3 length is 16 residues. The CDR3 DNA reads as TGTGTCAGCAGCTTAGGTTCTTTGGGCTCCTACAATGAGCAGTTCTTC. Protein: CVSSLGSLGSYNEQFF.